The 3 T cell receptor beta chains given below trace back to one sample, sequenced in a study of T cell changes during pregnancy in multiple sclerosis. Assay: immunoSEQ multiplex PCR; the TCRdb copy retains only in-frame clones and omits some. The sample shows 45,000 to 50,000 clones, approximately 94% of them seen only once. The starting material was CD8+ T cells from peripheral blood mononuclear cells, obtained before pregnancy. The receptors were sampled from a female donor with multiple sclerosis, enrolled in a pregnancy study.

For the CDR3, the DNA is TGTGCCAGTAGTATAGGGACAGGGGACTACAATGAGCAGTTCTTC. Protein: CASSIGTGDYNEQFF. This chain uses TRBV19 with TRBJ2-1, with TRBD1 identical over 9 bases. The J segment lost 3 bases and the V segment lost 1 base, leaving 1 base of the junction unmatched. The CDR3 is made up of 15 amino acids. CDR1 is LNHDA, CDR2 SQIVND, per germline (reference sequence).

The chain recombines TRBV19 with TRBJ1-1; 9 bases fit TRBD1. Germline values: CDR1 LNHDA, CDR2 SQIVND (reference sequence). V gave up 7 bases and J gave up 3 bases; unmatched junction bases: 3. CDR3 size: 13 residues. As DNA, the CDR3 is TGTGCCAGTAAGGACAGGGGTTACACTGAAGCTTTCTTT. Amino acids: CASKDRGYTEAFF.

The rearrangement joins TRBV13 to TRBJ1-1, with 7 positions matching TRBD1. Trimming removed 4 bases from V and 1 base from J; junction bases left unmatched: 12. The CDR3 spans 17 residues. Per the germline V gene, CDR1 is PRHDT and CDR2 is FYEKMQ (reference sequence). This chain's CDR3 is CASSSYPGQKPNTEAFF. The CDR3, as DNA: TGTGCCAGCAGCTCCTACCCGGGACAGAAACCGAACACTGAAGCTTTCTTT.